In this sample, the clone carrying this T cell receptor beta chain turned up once. Sequencing was performed with immunoSEQ multiplex PCR; in TCRdb, only in-frame clones are kept and a portion is missing. The sample lists tens of thousands of clones, 91% occurring once. The sequenced cases were selected for having the highest brain T cell transcript signatures. The sample originates from a study of brain T cells in children with intractable seizures. The CDR3 consists of 15 residues. The V and J ends lost 0 bases and 10 bases respectively, with 17 bases between them. Germline CDR1 reads MNHEY; CDR2 reads SVGAGI.

The TCR originated in a girl between 2 and 10 years old with Rasmussen encephalitis and intractable seizures. The source material was peripheral blood, sampled at surgery. The V gene is TRBV6-5, the J gene TRBJ2-3, with D maybe TRBD1 (6 bases). CDR3 sequence (DNA): TGTGCCAGCAGTTACTCGACCTTTAGGGGGTTTTCGCAGTATTTT. This sequence encodes CASSYSTFRGFSQYF.